This T cell receptor (beta chain) derives from a study of cytomegalovirus exposure and HLA in healthy donors. Study background: Approximately 170 million T cells yielded around 120 million unique TCR beta sequences in earlier analysis. Study conclusions and caveats: In a later analysis, a genetic analysis reported fewer productive-TCR N-insertions in an Asian-associated ancestry cluster than the cohort average. Later on, an analysis showed TCR association rates differing by HLA locus, with DRB1 the most and HLA-C the fewest.

PCR used 60 Vbeta primers and 13 Jbeta primers. The assay was immunoSEQ multiplex PCR, and TCRdb's table has in-frame clones only and misses some. This sample has 150,000 to 200,000 clones; 78% occur once, and the top ten carry less than 6%. Unmatched junction bases numbered 14, after V lost 6 bases and J lost 4 bases. Per the germline V gene, CDR1 is LNHDA and CDR2 is SQIVND (reference sequence). The length of the CDR3 is 16 residues. A remark on this clone: Its antigen is as yet unknown.

The rearrangement links TRBV19 to TRBJ2-7, with 8 positions matching TRBD2. This clonotype was obtained from a woman aged 25 to 39 in good health and CMV-seropositive. The source material was PBMCs. The CDR3 protein is CASRGESPSGPYEQYF. The CDR3 DNA reads TGTGCCAGTAGGGGGGAGTCGCCTAGCGGGCCGTACGAGCAGTACTTC.